The next 17 T cell receptor beta chains were all read from a single sample in a study of shared clonotypes between healthy human individuals. Sequencing used immunoSEQ multiplex PCR; TCRdb keeps in-frame clones, though not all of them. The repertoire holds about 560,000 clones, with around three quarters as singletons. The sample was PBMCs. Every receptor here comes from a woman between 40 and 55 years old in good health. Some clones in this sample may be carry-over from other donors' samples.

This chain joins TRBV28 and TRBJ2-5; the match to TRBD1 covers 8 bases. The CDR3 length is 15 residues. With V trimmed by 5 bases and J by 5 bases, 10 bases remained unmatched. Per the germline V gene, CDR1 is MDHEN and CDR2 is SYDVKM. The CDR3 region is CASSPPSGGPETQYF. DNA of the CDR3: TGTGCCAGCAGTCCCCCGTCAGGGGGCCCGGAGACCCAGTACTTC.

The rearrangement joins TRBV27 to TRBJ1-5; perhaps TRBD1 as D (5 bases). Germline V lookup: CDR1 MNHEY, CDR2 SMNVEV (reference sequence). V gave up 5 bases and J gave up 0 bases, with 17 bases separating them. CDR3 length: 17 residues. This CDR3 is CASSRPSGHYSNQPQHF. DNA for the CDR3: TGTGCCAGCAGTCGACCATCGGGGCACTATAGCAATCAGCCCCAGCATTTT.

Remarks on this clone: The same CDR3 also results from other DNA sequences found in this sample. The genes are TRBV6-6 and TRBJ2-7; TRBD2 agrees at 9 bases. There are 14 residues in the CDR3. V shed 10 bases, J shed 1 base, and the junction held 8 bases outside the gene matches. Per germline, CDR1 MNHNY and CDR2 SVGAGI (reference sequence). CDR3 sequence reads: CATRRTSVSYEQYF. The CDR3, as DNA: TGTGCCACCCGTCGGACTAGCGTATCCTACGAGCAGTACTTC.

The rearrangement joins TRBV19 to TRBJ1-2, with unresolved D. The V gene lost 2 bases and the J gene lost 4 bases, with 8 bases spanning the gap. CDR1 is LNHDA, CDR2 SQIVND, per germline (reference sequence). The CDR3 has 13 residues. CDR3 DNA: TGTGCCAGTAGTATACTCGACACCTATGGCTACACCTTC. Its translation: CASSILDTYGYTF.

The chain links TRBV10-2 to TRBJ1-2; D not resolved. The CDR3 loop spans 17 amino acids. With 1 base removed from V and 2 bases from J, the gap between germline ends came to 17 bases. Germline V lookup: CDR1 WSHSY, CDR2 SAAADI. CDR3 in DNA: TGCGCCAGCAGTGAGTTTGGACGCTCAGAAAAAAACTATGGCTACACCTTC. Translating it yields CASSEFGRSEKNYGYTF.

This rearrangement joins TRBV12-2 to TRBJ1-6; the table's TRBD1 call for D was not verified on the DNA. TRBV12-2 is annotated as a pseudogene. This CDR3 comprises 18 residues. As DNA, the CDR3 is TGTGCAAGTCGCTTAGTCCTCGACGAGCAGGGGTGTAATTCACCCCTCCACTTT. It translates to CASRLVLDEQGCNSPLHF.

The rearrangement links TRBV19 to TRBJ1-1; 7 nucleotides match TRBD1. After removal of 6 bases from V and 8 bases from J, the junction contained 3 bases not matched to a gene. The CDR3 runs to 11 residues. CDR1 and CDR2 from the germline V gene are LNHDA and SQIVND (reference sequence). CDR3 nucleotide sequence: TGTGCCAGTAGAAGGGGGCTGGAAGCTTTCTTT. It translates to CASRRGLEAFF.

V is TRBV6-5 and J is TRBJ1-2; no firm D call. CDR3 length: 12 amino acids. The germline V gene has CDR1 MNHEY and CDR2 SVGAGI. V was cut by 5 bases and J by 6 bases, with 10 bases left in between. The CDR3 loop is CASSDPPHGYTF. The DNA of the CDR3 is TGTGCCAGCAGTGACCCTCCACATGGCTACACCTTC.

This clone was recorded a few times. V gene TRBV7-6 combines with J gene TRBJ2-7; D not certain. Germline loops: CDR1 SGHVS, CDR2 FNYEAQ. This CDR3 has 14 residues. V was pared by 5 bases and J by 0 bases, with 11 bases between. The CDR3 region is CASSNDGISYEQYF. Here the CDR3 DNA reads TGTGCCAGCAGCAACGACGGAATCTCCTACGAGCAGTACTTC. The complete variable domain, with remaining parts taken from reference TRBV7-6 and TRBJ2-7, reads GAGVSQSPRYKVTKRGQDVALRCDPISGHVSLYWYRQALGQGPEFLTYFNYEAQQDKSGLPNDRFSAERPEGSISTLTIQRTEQRDSAMYRCASSNDGISYEQYFGPGTRLTVT.

This clone was seen a few times. This chain joins TRBV15 and TRBJ2-3, with D unresolved. The V gene lost 0 bases and the J gene lost 2 bases, with 12 bases spanning the gap. The CDR3 sequence is 16 residues long. Germline lookup yields CDR1 LNHNV and CDR2 YYDKDF (reference sequence). The CDR3 DNA reads TGTGCCACCAGCAGAGAAAGTGTTCAGTTCACAGATACGCAGTATTTT. This gives the protein CATSRESVQFTDTQYF.

This CDR3 reads CASRISGRGDTGELFF. CDR3 in DNA: TGTGCCAGCAGGATTAGCGGGAGAGGCGACACCGGGGAGCTGTTTTTT. This chain connects TRBV28 to TRBJ2-2; 9 bases are a match to TRBD2. V lost 6 bases and J lost 3; bases outside the gene matches: 8. The CDR3 contains 16 residues. CDR1 is MDHEN and CDR2 is SYDVKM in the germline V gene.

This rearrangement joins TRBV6-6 to TRBJ1-1, with TRBD1 as a possible D gene (6 bases). The germline CDR1 and CDR2 sequences are MNHNY and SVGAGI (reference sequence). The CDR3 has 13 amino acids. Trimming shortened V by 6 bases and J by 1 base, and 9 bases separated the two germline ends. CDR3 loop: CASRDSWNTEAFF. The CDR3 bases are TGTGCCAGCAGGGACAGCTGGAACACTGAAGCTTTCTTT.

This clone appeared once. This chain uses TRBV27 with TRBJ2-7, with TRBD2 identical over 11 bases. Germline assignment: CDR1 MNHEY and CDR2 SMNVEV (reference sequence). With 5 bases clipped from V and 7 bases from J, the junction kept 19 bases outside the gene matches. The CDR3 runs 18 residues. The CDR3 DNA sequence: TGTGCCAGCAGTCCCCAGGGAAGGGGGCTAGCGGGAGGTCGTGAGCAGTACTTC. The encoded protein is CASSPQGRGLAGGREQYF.

V usage is TRBV30 and J usage is TRBJ2-1; 10 nucleotides match TRBD2. V shed 3 bases, J shed 4 bases, and the junction held 3 bases outside the gene matches. The CDR3 extends over 14 amino acids. Germline lookup yields CDR1 GTSNPN and CDR2 SVGIG (reference sequence). CDR3 loop: CAWRTSGLYNEQFF. The CDR3 DNA is TGTGCCTGGAGGACTAGCGGGCTTTACAATGAGCAGTTCTTC.

To note about this clone: This sample also contains other DNA sequences that code for the same CDR3. The V and J genes are TRBV18 and TRBJ2-7; no definite D call. V lost 3 bases and J 0 bases, leaving 6 bases between the germline ends. The germline V gene has CDR1 KGHSH and CDR2 LQKENI. This CDR3 is 13 amino acids long. CDR3 sequence (DNA): TGTGCCAGCTCACCCCCAGGCTCCTACGAGCAGTACTTC. Its protein product is CASSPPGSYEQYF.

The chain is built from TRBV18 and TRBJ1-6, with D possibly matching TRBD1 (5 bases). From germline, CDR1 is KGHSH and CDR2 LQKENI. The CDR3 covers 14 residues. V was trimmed by 3 bases and J by 4 bases, leaving 7 bases between them. CDR3 in amino acids: CASSPGAYNSPLHF. CDR3 DNA sequence: TGTGCCAGCTCACCCGGGGCTTATAATTCACCCCTCCACTTT. Looking up the rest from reference TRBV18 and TRBJ1-6 gives the full variable domain: NAGVMQNPRHLVRRRGQEARLRCSPMKGHSHVYWYRQLPEEGLKFMVYLQKENIIDESGMPKERFSAEFPKEGPSILRIQQVVRGDSAAYFCASSPGAYNSPLHFGNGTRLTVT.

V is TRBV11-1 and J is TRBJ2-2; D is ambiguous. CDR3 length: 13 residues. With 1 base removed from V and 11 bases from J, the gap between germline ends came to 11 bases. CDR1 and CDR2 (germline): SGHAT, FQDESV (reference sequence). As DNA, the CDR3 is TGTGCCAGCAGCTTAGGCGCTGGCGGCGAGCTGTTTTTT. This translates into CASSLGAGGELFF. Complete variable domain (other parts from reference TRBV11-1 and TRBJ2-2): EAEVAQSPRYKITEKSQAVAFWCDPISGHATLYWYRQILGQGPELLVQFQDESVVDDSQLPKDRFSAERLKGVDSTLKIQPAELGDSAMYLCASSLGAGGELFFGEGSRLTVL.